A single sample is the source of the 24 T cell receptor beta chains below, sequenced in a study of MAIT cells during Salmonella Paratyphi A infection (dated by TCRdb to 2015 to 2018). Overall results and qualifications from the work: MAIT TRBV usage was found to be oligoclonal, with TRBV20 and TRBV6 favoured, and appeared to be unchanged by infection.

The time point label, as the study defines it: after infection, following antibiotic treatment. MAIT cells were defined as Valpha7.2+ CD161+ T cells and identified and sorted by flow cytometry. Library prep was done by 5' RACE. The reads were generated on an Illumina MiSeq. TCRdb passed the public sequencing reads through fastp at Q25 and MiXCR, retaining productive beta sequences. Under each unique CDR3 protein, matching rows form one entry showing the most common genes and DNA. Across this sample there are about 710 distinct CDR3 sequences, with about 18% seen only once. The top ten clones comprise around 40% of the sample. These receptors' antigens are unknown. Sample: MAIT cells from blood, taken at the last sampling point of the challenge study. The receptor set was obtained from a person aged 18-70 years who was deliberately infected with Salmonella Paratyphi A in a paratyphoid fever challenge study.

This clonotype appeared many times. The J gene is TRBJ2-2, the V gene TRBV6-1; 7 bases are a match to TRBD1. This CDR3 spans 16 amino acids. The V segment lost 2 bases and the J segment 5 bases; nucleotides outside the gene matches: 8. The germline V gene encodes CDR1 MNHNS and CDR2 SASEGT. The CDR3 region is CASSEPPGQQTGELFF. The CDR3 DNA reads as TGTGCCAGCAGTGAACCCCCGGGACAGCAGACCGGGGAGCTGTTTTTT.

To note about this clonotype: A much bigger clone sits one base away, suggesting this may be a read error. V gene TRBV20-1 combines with J gene TRBJ2-1; 8 bases are a match to TRBD2. Germline V lookup: CDR1 DFQATT, CDR2 SNEGSKA (reference sequence). This CDR3 is 15 amino acids long. The CDR3 nucleotides are TGCAGTGCTAGTATCCCCGGACTAGCAGCCAATGAGCAGATCTTC. Encoded protein: CSASIPGLAANEQIF.

The rearrangement uses TRBV20-1 and TRBJ2-7; the D gene is possibly TRBD2 (5 bases). Germline V CDR1 and CDR2: DFQATT, SNEGSKA (reference sequence). The CDR3 has 13 amino acids. The ends were cut back, 1 base at V and 3 bases at J, with 10 bases in the middle. In DNA form, the CDR3 reads TGCAGTGCTAGAGGGGAGTCAGACTACGAGCAGTACTTC. Amino acid sequence: CSARGESDYEQYF.

This clonotype was seen repeatedly, ten times or more. This chain uses TRBV29-1 with TRBJ2-1; 8 bases align to TRBD2. The V gene's germline CDR1 is SQVTM and CDR2 ANQGSEA. The CDR3 is made up of 13 amino acids. V lost 4 bases and J lost 3; bases outside the gene matches: 2. The CDR3 sequence: CSVGSGDYNEQFF. DNA of the CDR3: TGCAGCGTTGGTAGCGGGGACTACAATGAGCAGTTCTTC.

This clonotype is medium-sized within its sample. This chain links TRBV7-6 with TRBJ2-7; 13 bases agree with TRBD2. This CDR3 has 16 amino acids. Germline CDR1 and CDR2: SGHVS and FNYEAQ. The J segment lost 4 bases and the V segment lost 5 bases, leaving 8 bases of the junction unmatched. CDR3 region: CASSPGLAGETYEQYF. DNA for the CDR3: TGTGCCAGCAGCCCAGGACTAGCGGGAGAAACATACGAGCAGTACTTC. The whole variable domain, filled in from reference TRBV7-6 and TRBJ2-7, reads GAGVSQSPRYKVTKRGQDVALRCDPISGHVSLYWYRQALGQGPEFLTYFNYEAQQDKSGLPNDRFSAERPEGSISTLTIQRTEQRDSAMYRCASSPGLAGETYEQYFGPGTRLTVT.

This clonotype is termed medium-sized. The genes are TRBV4-1 and TRBJ2-1, with unresolved D. V was trimmed by 0 bases and J by 2 bases, leaving 11 bases between them. CDR1 is MGHRA, CDR2 YSYEKL, per germline. The CDR3 has 16 residues. The CDR3 nucleotides are TGCGCCAGCAGCCAAGATAGCTCCTCCCCCTACAATGAGCAGTTCTTC. Translating gives CASSQDSSSPYNEQFF.

This clonotype is labeled as medium-sized (0.01 to 0.1%). V is TRBV29-1 and J is TRBJ1-2, with D perhaps TRBD1 (6 bases). Germline CDR1 and CDR2: SQVTM and ANQGSEA. This CDR3 has 14 residues. Trimming removed 7 bases at V and 4 bases at J, with 19 bases between. CDR3 protein: CSAGTPDSGYGYTF. DNA for the CDR3: TGCAGCGCTGGGACACCCGATAGTGGCTATGGCTACACCTTC. The variable domain in full, completed from reference TRBV29-1 and TRBJ1-2, reads SAVISQKPSRDICQRGTSLTIQCQVDSQVTMMFWYRQQPGQSLTLIATANQGSEATYESGFVIDKFPISRPNLTFSTLTVSNMSPEDSSIYLCSAGTPDSGYGYTFGSGTRLTVV.

In regard to this clonotype: At one of its ends the junction is not consistent with the germline gene, which may arise from a read error. The J gene is TRBJ2-1, the V gene TRBV6-4; 8 nucleotides line up with TRBD2. This CDR3 has 14 residues. Per germline, CDR1 MRHNA and CDR2 SNTAGT. The chain's CDR3 is CASGDSGGANEQFF. Here the CDR3 DNA reads TGTGCCAGCGGTGACTCGGGGGGGGCTAATGAGCAGTTCTTC.

Relative to its sample, this clonotype is large. J is TRBJ2-5 and V is TRBV18; 7 nucleotides match TRBD2. This CDR3 contains 15 residues. J gave up 5 bases and V 2 bases, and 8 bases lay outside the gene matches. The germline V gene has CDR1 KGHSH and CDR2 LQKENI. In DNA, the CDR3 is TGTGCCAGCTCACCAGGGTGGAGCGGGGTTGAGACCCAGTACTTC. This encodes CASSPGWSGVETQYF.

By sample fraction, this clonotype is medium-sized. V and J are TRBV5-1 and TRBJ1-5, with a tentative D call TRBD1 (5 bases). The germline CDR1 and CDR2 sequences are SGHRS and YFSETQ. Trimming stripped 0 bases from V and 6 bases from J, with 13 bases between. This CDR3 comprises 15 residues. The CDR3 protein is CASSLGPRGVQPQHF. CDR3 nucleotides: TGCGCCAGCAGCTTGGGACCAAGGGGTGTTCAGCCCCAGCATTTT.

The chain carries TRBV20-1 and TRBJ2-1; 8 bases align to TRBD2. The CDR3 sequence is 14 residues long. J was trimmed by 3 bases and V by 1 base; bases with no gene match: 2. Germline V gene data show CDR1 as DFQATT and CDR2 as SNEGSKA (reference sequence). The CDR3 DNA is TGCAGTGCTAGAGGAGCGGGGGACTACAATGAGCAGTTCTTC. It translates to CSARGAGDYNEQFF.

CDR3 region: CASSDRSGGAGYNEQFF. Written as DNA, the CDR3 is TGTGCCAGCAGTGATCGTAGCGGGGGGGCAGGATACAATGAGCAGTTCTTC. The genes are TRBV6-4 and TRBJ2-1, with 11 bases identical to TRBD2. Germline V gene data show CDR1 as MRHNA and CDR2 as SNTAGT. This CDR3 spans 17 amino acids. The V and J ends lost 3 bases and 4 bases, in that order; junction bases with no gene match: 8.

As to this clonotype: It is unclear where the CDR3 begins or ends on the DNA, so no DNA is shown, and the CDR3 is as TCRdb lists it. The chain carries TRBV5-1 and TRBJ1-6; the table's D call, TRBD1, has no DNA check behind it. With termini counted, the CDR3 has 21 amino acids. CDR1 and CDR2 from the germline V gene are SGHRS and YFSETQ. This CDR3 is CASSFYICSASGGQEISPLHF.

By sample fraction, this clonotype is medium-sized (0.01 to 0.1%). The chain carries TRBV6-4 and TRBJ2-1, with 11 bases matching TRBD2. Germline CDR1 and CDR2: MRHNA and SNTAGT. The CDR3 covers 15 residues. J was trimmed by 7 bases and V by 3 bases; bases with no gene match: 5. The CDR3 is CASSDRSGGENEQFF. CDR3 in DNA: TGTGCCAGCAGTGATCGTAGCGGGGGGGAAAATGAGCAGTTCTTC.

This clonotype ranks as medium-sized. This chain joins TRBV20-1 and TRBJ2-7; TRBD1 matches 8 bases. The CDR3 has 14 residues. Germline trimming cut 0 bases from V and 5 bases from J; bases unmatched to any gene: 6. CDR1 is DFQATT, CDR2 SNEGSKA, per germline (reference sequence). CDR3 region: CSARETGVDHEQYF. In DNA, the CDR3 is TGCAGTGCTAGAGAGACAGGGGTTGATCACGAGCAGTACTTC.

This clonotype was counted a few times. V gene TRBV29-1 combines with J gene TRBJ1-1; D not certain. CDR1 and CDR2 from the germline V gene are SQVTM and ANQGSEA. Between the trimmed V and J ends, which lost 3 bases and 1 base, there was a span of 6 bases. CDR3 size: 12 residues. The DNA for the CDR3 is TGCAGCGTTGAGGTGGGGAACACTGAAGCTTTCTTT. Translated, it gives CSVEVGNTEAFF.

This clonotype rates as hyperexpanded. This chain joins TRBV5-1 and TRBJ1-2, with TRBD1 matching over 8 bases. The CDR3 is made up of 14 amino acids. The V segment lost 0 bases and the J segment 5 bases; nucleotides outside the gene matches: 3. Per germline, CDR1 SGHRS and CDR2 YFSETQ. Here the CDR3 reads CASSLGTGPYGYTF. In DNA form, the CDR3 reads TGCGCCAGCAGCTTGGGGACAGGGCCTTATGGCTACACCTTC.

In its sample, this clonotype is medium-sized. This chain uses TRBV20-1 with TRBJ2-7, with 7 bases aligning to TRBD2. Germline CDR1 is DFQATT and CDR2 is SNEGSKA (reference sequence). The ends lost 2 bases at V and 2 bases at J; junction bases unmatched: 6. The length of the CDR3 is 14 residues. CDR3 sequence: CSARNAGDTYEQYF. The CDR3 DNA follows: TGCAGTGCTAGAAATGCGGGGGATACCTACGAGCAGTACTTC.

This chain uses TRBV20-1 with TRBJ2-7; 8 bases agree with TRBD2. The CDR3 spans 16 residues. Germline-derived CDR1 and CDR2 are DFQATT and SNEGSKA (reference sequence). The V segment lost 3 bases and the J segment 2 bases; nucleotides outside the gene matches: 12. CDR3 in DNA: TGCAGTGCTAGCCTGCCCCAGCGGGGGTTTACCTACGAGCAGTACTTC. Its protein product is CSASLPQRGFTYEQYF.

By sample fraction, this clonotype is large. The chain combines TRBV3-1 with TRBJ2-7; maybe TRBD2 (5 bases). The length of the CDR3 is 17 residues. Germline CDR1 is LGHDT and CDR2 is YNNKEL (reference sequence). The V end lost 0 bases, the J end lost 2 bases, and 17 bases lay between the germline ends. CDR3 nucleotides: TGTGCCAGCAGCCAAGATCTTGGAGAACTAGTCACCTACGAGCAGTACTTC. This encodes CASSQDLGELVTYEQYF.

This clonotype was seen a few times. The gene calls are TRBV6-4 and TRBJ2-3; 10 positions agree with TRBD2. The CDR3 contains 15 residues. Germline values: CDR1 MRHNA, CDR2 SNTAGT. After removal of 0 bases from V and 4 bases from J, the junction contained 1 base not matched to a gene. CDR3 nucleotides: TGTGCCAGCAGTGACTCTAGCGGGGGGTCAGATACGCAGTATTTT. This codes for CASSDSSGGSDTQYF.

Relative to its sample, this clonotype is medium-sized. The chain combines TRBV6-5 with TRBJ2-7; 7 bases match TRBD1. Looked up from germline, CDR1 is MNHEY and CDR2 is SVGAGI. J gave up 3 bases and V 2 bases, and 7 bases lay outside the gene matches. The CDR3 loop spans 15 amino acids. DNA for the CDR3: TGTGCCAGCAGTTACGCCTTAGACAGGGTCTACGAGCAGTACTTC. This encodes CASSYALDRVYEQYF.

In this sample, this clonotype is medium-sized (0.01 to 0.1%). The DNA of the CDR3 is TGTGCCAGCAGCCAAGATCAGGGGGCTGGGGCCAACGTCCTGACTTTC. Its translation: CASSQDQGAGANVLTF. The rearrangement uses TRBV4-2 and TRBJ2-6; 7 positions match TRBD1. The germline CDR1 and CDR2 sequences are LGHNA and YNFKEQ. This CDR3 region has 16 residues. The ends lost 0 bases at V and 2 bases at J; junction bases unmatched: 1.

The chain couples TRBV29-1 to TRBJ1-6, with D unclear. Germline V gives CDR1 SQVTM, CDR2 ANQGSEA. Trimming took 4 bases from V and 9 from J, leaving 10 bases between them. The length of the CDR3 is 12 residues. CDR3 bases: TGCAGCGTTGGTACAGAAAGTTCACCCCTCCACTTT. This encodes CSVGTESSPLHF.